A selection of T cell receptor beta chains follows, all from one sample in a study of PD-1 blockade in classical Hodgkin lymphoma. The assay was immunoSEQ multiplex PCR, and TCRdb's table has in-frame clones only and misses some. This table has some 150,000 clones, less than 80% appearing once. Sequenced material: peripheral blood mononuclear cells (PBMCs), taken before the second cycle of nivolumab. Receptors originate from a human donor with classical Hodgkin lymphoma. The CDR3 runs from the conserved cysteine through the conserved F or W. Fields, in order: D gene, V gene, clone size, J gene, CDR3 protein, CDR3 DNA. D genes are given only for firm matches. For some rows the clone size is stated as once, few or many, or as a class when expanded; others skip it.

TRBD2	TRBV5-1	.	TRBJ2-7	CASSGTSSYEQYF	TGCGCCAGCAGCGGGACTAGCTCCTACGAGCAGTACTTC
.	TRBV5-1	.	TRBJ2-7	CASSEPFALGPTTYEQYF	TGCGCCAGCAGCGAACCCTTCGCACTGGGACCTACAACCTACGAGCAGTACTTC
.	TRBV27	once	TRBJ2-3	CASSLFRGSDTQYF	TGTGCCAGCAGTTTATTCAGGGGAAGCGATACGCAGTATTTT
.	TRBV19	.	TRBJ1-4	CASSVRHATNEKLFF	TGTGCCAGTAGTGTACGACACGCAACTAATGAAAAACTGTTTTTT
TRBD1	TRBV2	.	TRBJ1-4	CASQPDRGDEKLFF	TGTGCCAGTCAACCGGACAGGGGCGATGAAAAACTGTTTTTT
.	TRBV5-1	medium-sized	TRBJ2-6	CASKTGGANVLTF	TGCGCCAGTAAAACCGGTGGGGCCAACGTCCTGACTTTC
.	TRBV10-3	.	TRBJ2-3	CAIQRTDTQYF	TGTGCCATCCAGCGCACAGATACGCAGTATTTT
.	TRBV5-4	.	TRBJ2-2	CASSLGHFYPGELFF	TGTGCCAGCAGCTTGGGACACTTTTACCCCGGGGAGCTGTTTTTT
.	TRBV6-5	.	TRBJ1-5	CASSYSLRVGQPQHF	TGTGCCAGCAGTTACTCGCTCCGTGTCGGGCAGCCCCAGCATTTT
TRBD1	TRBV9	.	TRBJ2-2	CASSGGQGARTGELFF	TGTGCCAGCAGCGGGGGACAGGGGGCGCGTACCGGGGAGCTGTTTTTT
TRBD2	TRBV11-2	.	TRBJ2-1	CASSKTLGLAGVEQFF	TGTGCCAGCAGCAAAACCCTGGGACTAGCGGGAGTTGAGCAGTTCTTC
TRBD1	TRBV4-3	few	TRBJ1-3	CASSENRGLFGNTIYF	TGCGCCAGCAGCGAAAACAGGGGGCTTTTTGGAAACACCATATATTTT
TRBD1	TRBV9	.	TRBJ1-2	CASSVSPSGQGYYGYTF	TGTGCCAGCAGCGTTTCCCCCTCGGGACAGGGATACTATGGCTACACCTTC
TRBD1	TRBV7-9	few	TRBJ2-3	CASSLVQGAHTDTQYF	TGTGCCAGCAGCTTAGTTCAGGGGGCCCACACAGATACGCAGTATTTT
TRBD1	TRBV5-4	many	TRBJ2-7	CASSRDRVGEQYF	TGTGCCAGCAGCCGTGACAGGGTCGGCGAGCAGTACTTC
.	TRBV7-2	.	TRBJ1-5	CASSLGNVGNQPQHF	TGTGCCAGCAGCTTAGGTAACGTGGGAAATCAGCCCCAGCATTTT
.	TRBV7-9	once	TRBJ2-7	CASSLGHTYEQYF	TGTGCCAGCAGCTTAGGTCATACTTACGAGCAGTACTTC
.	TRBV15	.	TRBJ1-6	CATRRGKNSPLHF	TGTGCCACCAGGAGGGGAAAAAATTCACCCCTCCACTTT
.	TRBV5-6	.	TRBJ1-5	CASSFLNQPQHF	TGTGCCAGCAGCTTCTTGAATCAGCCCCAGCATTTT
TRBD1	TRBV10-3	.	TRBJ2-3	CAISERRGPSTDTQYF	TGTGCCATCAGTGAGAGAAGGGGGCCGAGCACAGATACGCAGTATTTT
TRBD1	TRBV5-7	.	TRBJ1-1	CASSLGRQGAITEAFF	TGTGCCAGCAGCTTGGGTCGGCAGGGGGCAATTACTGAAGCTTTCTTT
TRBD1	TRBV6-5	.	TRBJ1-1	CASRATGGTEAFF	TGTGCCAGCAGGGCGACAGGGGGAACTGAAGCTTTCTTT
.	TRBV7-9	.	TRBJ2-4	CASSSKGGKNIQYF	TGTGCCAGCAGCTCGAAAGGAGGCAAAAACATTCAGTACTTC
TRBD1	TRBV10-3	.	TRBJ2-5	CAISDSQGSETQYF	TGTGCCATCAGTGACTCACAGGGGTCAGAGACCCAGTACTTC
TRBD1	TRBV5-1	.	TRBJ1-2	CASSRDRAGGYTF	TGCGCCAGCAGCCGAGACAGGGCGGGTGGCTACACCTTC
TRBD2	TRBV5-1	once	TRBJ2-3	CASSLLASGVTDTQYF	TGCGCCAGCAGCTTGTTGGCTAGCGGGGTCACAGATACGCAGTATTTT
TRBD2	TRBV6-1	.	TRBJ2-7	CASSEHERTSGSWTYEQYF	TGTGCCAGCAGTGAACATGAGCGGACTAGCGGGAGTTGGACCTACGAGCAGTACTTC
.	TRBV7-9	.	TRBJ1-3	CASSLRGQNSGNTIYF	TGTGCCAGCAGCTTACGCGGGCAAAACTCTGGAAACACCATATATTTT
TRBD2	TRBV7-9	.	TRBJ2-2	CASSSILAGANTGELFF	TGTGCCAGCAGCTCCATACTAGCGGGAGCCAACACCGGGGAGCTGTTTTTT
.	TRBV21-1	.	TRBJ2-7	CASSKGASGSSSYEQYF	TGTGCCAGCAGCAAAGGGGCTAGCGGGAGCTCCTCCTACGAGCAGTACTTC
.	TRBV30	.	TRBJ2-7	CAWSIPGNPKDEQYF	TGTGCCTGGAGTATTCCAGGTAACCCGAAGGACGAGCAGTACTTC
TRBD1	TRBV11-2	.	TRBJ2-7	CASSTRQGVGEQYF	TGTGCCAGCAGCACCAGACAGGGGGTGGGCGAGCAGTACTTC
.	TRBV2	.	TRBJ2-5	CASSETETQYF	TGTGCCAGCAGTGAAACGGAGACCCAGTACTTC
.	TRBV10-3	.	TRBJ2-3	CAINPSGNTHTQYF	TGTGCCATCAATCCCTCAGGAAACACACATACGCAGTATTTT
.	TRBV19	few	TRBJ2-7	CASSSTDTPVPYEQYF	TGTGCCAGTAGCTCGACAGACACCCCCGTTCCCTACGAGCAGTACTTC
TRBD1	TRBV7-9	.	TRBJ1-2	CASSLALRDRVHGYTF	TGTGCCAGCAGCTTAGCCCTCCGGGACAGGGTCCATGGCTACACCTTC
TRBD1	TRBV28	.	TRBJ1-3	CASSVLPGQFGNTIYF	TGTGCCAGCAGTGTACTACCGGGACAGTTTGGAAACACCATATATTTT
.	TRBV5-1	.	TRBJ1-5	CASSLGVADLGPQHF	TGCGCCAGCAGCTTGGGGGTCGCAGACCTCGGGCCCCAGCATTTT
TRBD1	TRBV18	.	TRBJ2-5	CASSADGTGGWETQYF	TGTGCCAGCTCAGCGGACGGGACAGGGGGCTGGGAGACCCAGTACTTC
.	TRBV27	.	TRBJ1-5	CASSAYRDASNQPQHF	TGTGCCAGCAGTGCCTACAGGGACGCGAGCAATCAGCCCCAGCATTTT
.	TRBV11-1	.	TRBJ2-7	CASSLGDYEQYF	TGTGCCAGCAGCTTGGGAGACTACGAGCAGTACTTC
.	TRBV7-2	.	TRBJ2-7	CASSLNRGPYEQYF	TGTGCCAGCAGCTTAAACCGGGGACCCTACGAGCAGTACTTC
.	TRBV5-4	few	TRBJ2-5	CASSSVGGEETQYF	TGTGCCAGCAGCTCGGTCGGGGGCGAGGAGACCCAGTACTTC
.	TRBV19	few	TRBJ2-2	CATRNGGRVGTGELFF	TGTGCCACCAGAAACGGGGGCAGGGTTGGTACCGGGGAGCTGTTTTTT
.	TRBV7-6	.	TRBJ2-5	CASSIPGTPADQYF	TGTGCCAGCAGCATCCCCGGGACTCCGGCGGACCAGTACTTC